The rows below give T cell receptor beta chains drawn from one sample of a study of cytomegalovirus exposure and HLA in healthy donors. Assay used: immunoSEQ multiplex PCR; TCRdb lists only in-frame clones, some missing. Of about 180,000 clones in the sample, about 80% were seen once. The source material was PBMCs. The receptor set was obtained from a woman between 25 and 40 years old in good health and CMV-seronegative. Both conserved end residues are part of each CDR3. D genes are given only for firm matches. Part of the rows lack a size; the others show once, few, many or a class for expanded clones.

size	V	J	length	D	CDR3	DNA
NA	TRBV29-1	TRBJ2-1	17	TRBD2	CSVSRMEGSGGALEQFF	TGCAGCGTGAGCCGTATGGAGGGGAGCGGGGGGGCTCTAGAGCAGTTCTTC
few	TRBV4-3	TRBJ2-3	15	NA	CASSQGGLSTDTQYF	TGCGCCAGCAGCCAAGGAGGACTTAGCACAGATACGCAGTATTTT
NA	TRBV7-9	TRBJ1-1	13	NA	CASSLEAGTEAFF	TGTGCCAGCAGCTTAGAGGCGGGGACTGAAGCTTTCTTT
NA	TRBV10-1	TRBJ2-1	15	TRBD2	CASSRAGGLYNEQFF	TGCGCCAGCAGTCGGGCGGGGGGCCTATACAATGAGCAGTTCTTC
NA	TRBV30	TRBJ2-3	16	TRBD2	CAWSRGLAGGPDTQYF	TGTGCCTGGTCCCGCGGACTAGCGGGGGGCCCAGATACGCAGTATTTT
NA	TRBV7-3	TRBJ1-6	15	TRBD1	CASSLKPRGSSPLHF	TGTGCCAGCAGCTTAAAGCCCAGGGGGAGTTCACCCCTCCACTTT
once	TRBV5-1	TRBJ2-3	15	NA	CASSFLRGSTDTQYF	TGCGCCAGCAGCTTCCTGCGGGGTAGCACAGATACGCAGTATTTT
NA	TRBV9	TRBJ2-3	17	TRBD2	CASSVSSGGARVDTQYF	TGTGCCAGCAGCGTCTCTAGCGGGGGGGCCAGAGTAGATACGCAGTATTTT
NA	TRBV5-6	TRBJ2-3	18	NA	CASSLDNSGGYSTDTQYF	TGTGCCAGCAGCTTGGATAATAGCGGTGGATATAGCACAGATACGCAGTATTTT
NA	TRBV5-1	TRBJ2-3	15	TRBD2	CASSGRGGETDTQYF	TGCGCCAGCAGCGGGCGGGGGGGAGAGACAGATACGCAGTATTTT
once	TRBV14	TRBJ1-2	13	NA	CASSQGGAAGYTF	TGTGCCAGCAGCCAAGGAGGAGCTGCTGGCTACACCTTC
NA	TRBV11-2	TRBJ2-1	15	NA	CASSYGGSSYNEQFF	TGTGCCAGCAGCTATGGGGGGAGCTCCTACAATGAGCAGTTCTTC
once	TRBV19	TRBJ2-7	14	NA	CASSTRPGRGEQYF	TGTGCCAGTAGTACCCGTCCGGGCAGGGGCGAGCAGTACTTC
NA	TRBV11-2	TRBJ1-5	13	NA	CASSAVRGAPQHF	TGTGCCAGCAGCGCCGTCCGGGGAGCCCCCCAGCATTTT
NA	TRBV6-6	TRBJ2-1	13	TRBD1	CASSLPGGNEQFF	TGTGCCAGCAGTTTGCCAGGGGGAAATGAGCAGTTCTTC
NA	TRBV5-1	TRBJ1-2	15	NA	CASSLQGLTNYGYTF	TGCGCCAGCAGCCTGCAGGGATTAACTAACTATGGCTACACCTTC
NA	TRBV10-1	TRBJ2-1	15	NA	CASSDGASVYNEQFF	TGCGCCAGCAGTGATGGGGCATCGGTCTACAATGAGCAGTTCTTC
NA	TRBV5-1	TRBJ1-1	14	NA	CASSLDGGNTEAFF	TGCGCCAGCAGCTTGGATGGAGGGAACACTGAAGCTTTCTTT
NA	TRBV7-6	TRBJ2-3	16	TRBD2	CASSSLAGKSTDTQYF	TGTGCCAGCAGCTCCTTAGCGGGGAAAAGCACAGATACGCAGTATTTT
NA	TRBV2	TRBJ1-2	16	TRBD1	CASIESVLQGADGYTF	TGTGCCAGCATAGAAAGTGTCCTACAGGGGGCGGATGGCTACACCTTC
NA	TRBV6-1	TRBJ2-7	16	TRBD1	CASSEDGTGRSYEQYF	TGTGCCAGCAGTGAAGATGGGACAGGGAGGTCCTACGAGCAGTACTTC
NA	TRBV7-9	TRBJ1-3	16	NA	CASSLALGYSGNTIYF	TGTGCCAGCAGCTTAGCTTTGGGCTACTCTGGAAACACCATATATTTT
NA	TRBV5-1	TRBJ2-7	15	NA	CASSLEVDTSYEQYF	TGCGCCAGCAGCTTGGAGGTGGACACCTCCTACGAGCAGTACTTC
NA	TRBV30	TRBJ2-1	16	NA	CAWSGVRGQTYNEQFF	TGTGCCTGGAGTGGAGTCCGGGGACAAACTTACAATGAGCAGTTCTTC
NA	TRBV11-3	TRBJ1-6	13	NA	CASSLNRVSPLHF	TGTGCCAGCAGCTTAAACAGGGTTTCACCCCTCCACTTT
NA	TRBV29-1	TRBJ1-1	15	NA	CSVEWGGLMNTEAFF	TGCAGCGTTGAATGGGGGGGCTTGATGAACACTGAAGCTTTCTTT
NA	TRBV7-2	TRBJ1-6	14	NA	CASSSPGHISPLHF	TGTGCCAGCAGCTCCCCGGGACATATTTCACCCCTCCACTTT
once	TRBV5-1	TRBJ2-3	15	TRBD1	CASSLDRGRGDTQYF	TGCGCCAGCAGCTTGGACAGGGGGCGGGGAGATACGCAGTATTTT
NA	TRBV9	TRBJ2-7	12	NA	CASSATGTEQYF	TGTGCCAGCAGCGCAACAGGGACCGAGCAGTACTTC
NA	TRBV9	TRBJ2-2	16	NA	CASSVLPGSNTGELFF	TGTGCCAGCAGCGTACTCCCGGGATCGAACACCGGGGAGCTGTTTTTT
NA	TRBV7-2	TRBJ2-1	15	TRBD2	CASSGRTSGGGEQFF	TGTGCCAGCAGCGGACGGACTAGCGGGGGAGGGGAGCAGTTCTTC
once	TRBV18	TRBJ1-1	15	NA	CASPPDSPKNTEAFF	TGTGCCAGCCCTCCGGACAGTCCTAAGAACACTGAAGCTTTCTTT
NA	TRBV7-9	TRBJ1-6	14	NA	CASSFVSVNSPLHF	TGTGCCAGCAGCTTCGTATCAGTGAATTCACCCCTCCACTTT
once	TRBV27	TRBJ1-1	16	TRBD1	CASSPRQGTAMAEAFF	TGTGCCAGCAGTCCAAGACAGGGGACGGCGATGGCTGAAGCTTTCTTT
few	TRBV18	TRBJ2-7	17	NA	CASSPPNGQSGSYEQYF	TGTGCCAGCTCACCACCCAACGGACAGAGCGGCTCCTACGAGCAGTACTTC
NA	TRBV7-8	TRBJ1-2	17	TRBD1	CASSSRLRDSQPGGYTF	TGTGCCAGCAGCTCTCGACTCCGGGACAGCCAACCGGGCGGCTACACCTTC
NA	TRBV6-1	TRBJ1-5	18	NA	CASSKGPAGGHSNQPQHF	TGTGCCAGCAGTAAAGGTCCGGCGGGGGGACATAGCAATCAGCCCCAGCATTTT